Each of the 8 T cell receptor beta chains below was sequenced from the same sample in a study of regulatory T cells in long-lasting Graves disease listed by TCRdb under 2021. Libraries were made using multiplex PCR. TCRdb names Illumina HiSeq 4000 as the instrument used. iRepertoire HTBI primers and Arm-PCR amplification of CDR3 regions were used to construct TCR beta libraries. The raw public data were reprocessed by TCRdb itself: fastp quality trimming at Q25, MiXCR clonotype calling, in-frame beta chains only. Each entry merges the rows of one CDR3 protein and shows their most common DNA and genes. The sample table records roughly 610,000 distinct CDR3 sequences; approximately 15% of these occur just once. The top ten hold 18% of the sample. What this sample's time point label stands for: newly diagnosed GD, antithyroid drugs for less than 3 months. For both TCR sequencing and RNA sequencing, RNA was extracted from PBMCs in TRIzol.

In addition, the sample was reused for a study of T cells in Graves' hyperthyroidism and ophthalmopathy.

The sample in question was peripheral blood mononuclear cells (PBMCs), obtained at new diagnosis, from a patient treated with antithyroid drugs. The source is a woman in her thirties with Graves disease. Donor details come from another sample of the same person, matched by shared clones.

The chain is built from TRBV29-1 and TRBJ1-1, with D possibly TRBD1 on 6 matching bases. Germline values: CDR1 SQVTM, CDR2 ANQGSEA. V was pared by 7 bases and J by 10 bases, with 16 bases between. This CDR3 spans 11 amino acids. The CDR3, as DNA: TGCAGCGCCTGGACAGCGGGCTTAGCTTTCTTT. It codes for CSAWTAGLAFF.

This clonotype was picked up a small number of times. The chain has TRBV18 and TRBJ2-5; 7 nucleotides match TRBD1. The CDR3 contains 14 residues. V trimming: 6 bases; J trimming: 5 bases; junction bases outside the gene matches: 9. Germline assignment: CDR1 KGHSH and CDR2 LQKENI. In nucleotides, the CDR3 is TGTGCCAGCTCCCTCGACAGGGTTGTGGAGACCCAGTACTTC. This encodes CASSLDRVVETQYF.

The chain joins TRBV30 to TRBJ2-7, with D unresolved. V gave up 6 bases and J gave up 6 bases, with 18 bases separating them. CDR3 length: 13 residues. The germline CDR1 and CDR2 sequences are GTSNPN and SVGIG (reference sequence). The CDR3 region has the DNA TGTGCCTGCACCGGTCCTACAGCCCGCGAGCAGTACTTC. It specifies CACTGPTAREQYF.

This clonotype showed up many times. The V gene is TRBV12-3 or TRBV12-4, the J gene TRBJ1-5, with 7 bases matching TRBD1. The V and J ends lost 5 bases and 6 bases, in that order; junction bases with no gene match: 10. The CDR3 has 15 amino acids. In DNA, the CDR3 is TGTGCCAGCAGTCGTCGACAGGGTCCTGGTCAGCCCCAGCATTTT. Residues: CASSRRQGPGQPQHF.

The chain carries TRBV18 and TRBJ2-3; the D gene is possibly TRBD1 (5 bases). With 5 bases removed from V and 4 bases from J, the gap between germline ends came to 19 bases. Per germline, CDR1 KGHSH and CDR2 LQKENI. The CDR3 is made up of 16 amino acids. CDR3 sequence reads: CASSNLGQGSADTQYF. The CDR3 DNA is TGTGCCAGCTCAAACCTCGGTCAGGGCTCAGCAGATACGCAGTATTTT. Together with reference TRBV18 and TRBJ2-3, the CDR3 gives the full variable domain: NAGVMQNPRHLVRRRGQEARLRCSPMKGHSHVYWYRQLPEEGLKFMVYLQKENIIDESGMPKERFSAEFPKEGPSILRIQQVVRGDSAAYFCASSNLGQGSADTQYFGPGTRLTVL.

In its sample, this clonotype was seen many times. This chain links TRBV28 with TRBJ1-1; 7 bases fit TRBD1. CDR1 MDHEN and CDR2 SYDVKM come from the germline V gene. This CDR3 region has 14 residues. The V gene end was trimmed by 3 bases and the J gene end by 4 bases; junction bases not matched to a gene: 5. The CDR3 sequence is CASSLRQGGTEAFF. The CDR3 coding sequence is TGTGCCAGCAGTTTGAGACAGGGCGGCACTGAAGCTTTCTTT.

DNA of the CDR3: TGTGCCAGTACGGCTAGCGTCTACAATGAGCAGTTCTTC. Residues: CASTASVYNEQFF. The chain links TRBV19 to TRBJ2-1; possibly TRBD2 for D (6 bases). The V end lost 7 bases, the J end lost 3 bases, and 10 bases lay between the germline ends. The V gene's germline CDR1 is LNHDA and CDR2 SQIVND (reference sequence). The CDR3 extends over 13 amino acids.

At least ten counts were recorded for this clonotype. The gene calls are TRBV7-9 and TRBJ2-7, with TRBD1 matching 9 bases. The junction had 15 bases not matched to a gene; V was cut back by 5 bases and J by 4 bases. The germline V gene has CDR1 SEHNR and CDR2 FQNEAQ (reference sequence). The CDR3 is 17 residues long. The CDR3, as DNA: TGTGCCAGCAGCCATGGGACAGGGTCGAGGGGATTATACGAGCAGTACTTC. Its protein product is CASSHGTGSRGLYEQYF. The variable domain in full, completed from reference TRBV7-9 and TRBJ2-7, reads DTGVSQNPRHKITKRGQNVTFRCDPISEHNRLYWYRQTLGQGPEFLTYFQNEAQLEKSRLLSDRFSAERPKGSFSTLEIQRTEQGDSAMYLCASSHGTGSRGLYEQYFGPGTRLTVT.